The 22 T cell receptor beta chains reported below all come from one sample, sequenced in a study of blood T cell repertoires in COVID-19. Measured with immunoSEQ multiplex PCR; TCRdb has only the in-frame clones, and not every one. The data hold a few hundred thousand clones, with about 87% observed a single time. The sample comprised peripheral blood. The receptors were gathered from a man aged 60-69 years with acute or convalescent COVID-19.

The rearrangement joins TRBV5-5 to TRBJ2-7, with D possibly being TRBD1 (6 bases). The CDR3 totals 15 residues. The ends were cut back, 4 bases at V and 2 bases at J, with 16 bases in the middle. In germline, CDR1 is SGHKS, CDR2 YYEKEE (reference sequence). This chain's CDR3 is CASSTQTQGPYEQYF. In DNA, the CDR3 is TGTGCCAGCAGCACTCAGACACAGGGACCCTACGAGCAGTACTTC.

V usage is TRBV29-1 and J usage is TRBJ1-2; D perhaps matches TRBD1 (6 bases). V dropped 5 bases and J dropped 4 bases, with 23 bases sitting between them. This CDR3 comprises 16 residues. CDR1 and CDR2 from the germline V gene are SQVTM and ANQGSEA. DNA for the CDR3: TGCAGCGTTTCCGCCCTGACAGGCTCGGGTGGCTATGGCTACACCTTC. Translating gives CSVSALTGSGGYGYTF.

The chain has TRBV19 and TRBJ2-3, with 9 bases that match TRBD2. The germline CDR1 and CDR2 sequences are LNHDA and SQIVND (reference sequence). The CDR3 totals 14 residues. The J segment lost 8 bases and the V segment lost 4 bases, leaving 7 bases of the junction unmatched. This CDR3 is CASSTSGGWGTQYF. CDR3 DNA: TGTGCCAGTAGTACCAGCGGGGGGTGGGGTACGCAGTATTTT.

The chain uses TRBV4-3 and TRBJ1-2, with TRBD1 matching over 8 bases. J lost 4 bases, V lost 1 base, and 5 bases had no gene match. The germline V gene encodes CDR1 LGHNA and CDR2 YSLEER. The CDR3 is 15 amino acids. This CDR3 is CASSQAGTGSYGYTF. Here the CDR3 DNA reads TGCGCCAGCAGCCAAGCCGGGACAGGCAGCTATGGCTACACCTTC.

This rearrangement joins TRBV27 to TRBJ1-1; D is possibly TRBD1 (6 bases). The CDR3 has 13 amino acids. V lost 8 bases to trimming and J lost 7 bases, with 17 bases between them. Germline-derived CDR1 and CDR2 are MNHEY and SMNVEV (reference sequence). CDR3 in DNA: TGTGCCAGCTTCAGTCGGGGGGCCGGTGAAGCTTTCTTT. It encodes CASFSRGAGEAFF.

The V call is TRBV6-5, the J call TRBJ2-7; D remains ambiguous. Per the germline V gene, CDR1 is MNHEY and CDR2 is SVGAGI. This CDR3 is built from 13 residues. The germline V and J ends were trimmed by 10 bases and 1 base, with 14 bases remaining between them. The CDR3, as DNA: TGTGCCAACCCCCGGAGCGTTTCCTACGAGCAGTACTTC. It yields the protein CANPRSVSYEQYF.

The rearrangement uses TRBV24-1 and TRBJ2-3, with 7 positions matching TRBD2. Germline V CDR1 and CDR2: KGHDR, SFDVKD. Unmatched junction bases numbered 7, after V lost 3 bases and J lost 2 bases. CDR3 length equals 16 residues. CDR3 loop: CATSDPGAGDTDTQYF. For the CDR3, the DNA is TGTGCCACCAGTGATCCTGGTGCGGGGGACACAGATACGCAGTATTTT.

The chain carries TRBV7-8 and TRBJ2-6, with 8 bases identical to TRBD2. V gave up 5 bases and J gave up 0 bases; unmatched junction bases: 6. This CDR3 has 17 amino acids. CDR1 is SGHVS and CDR2 is FQNEAQ in the germline V gene. The chain's CDR3 is CASSPGGGRSGANVLTF. CDR3 DNA: TGTGCCAGCAGCCCCGGGGGGGGGCGCTCTGGGGCCAACGTCCTGACTTTC.

The chain is built from TRBV3-1 (or the pseudogene TRBV3-2) and TRBJ1-1; the D gene is possibly TRBD1 (6 bases). With 4 bases removed from V and 5 bases from J, the gap between germline ends came to 11 bases. CDR1 and CDR2 (germline): LGHDT, YNNKEL (reference sequence). The CDR3 has 13 amino acids. The CDR3 sequence: CASSLRGGTEAFF. As DNA, the CDR3 is TGTGCCAGCAGCCTGAGGGGGGGAACTGAAGCTTTCTTT.

This clone was observed once. The chain links TRBV6-5 to TRBJ2-7; 9 bases match TRBD1. V shed 5 bases, J shed 7 bases, and the junction held 12 bases outside the gene matches. The CDR3 spans 15 residues. Germline assignment: CDR1 MNHEY and CDR2 SVGAGI. In DNA, the CDR3 is TGTGCCAGCAGTCTCACCGGGACAGGGTGGGTTGAGCAGTACTTC. Residues: CASSLTGTGWVEQYF.

CDR3 residues: CASSQSLGRGRVAGELFF. In nucleotides, the CDR3 is TGTGCCAGCAGCCAATCATTGGGCAGGGGGCGAGTTGCCGGGGAGCTGTTTTTT. The V call is TRBV3-1 (or the pseudogene TRBV3-2), the J call TRBJ2-2, with 8 nucleotides matching TRBD1. There are 18 residues in the CDR3. V lost 2 bases and J lost 6; bases outside the gene matches: 14. In germline, CDR1 is LGHDT, CDR2 YNNKEL (reference sequence).

This chain's CDR3 is CASSRGQGSSYEQYF. The DNA of the CDR3 is TGTGCCAGCTCACGAGGACAGGGCAGTTCCTACGAGCAGTACTTC. The chain links TRBV18 to TRBJ2-7; 8 bases agree with TRBD1. Germline CDR1 and CDR2: KGHSH and LQKENI. CDR3 length: 15 residues. With 4 bases clipped from V and 1 base from J, the junction kept 6 bases outside the gene matches.

This CDR3 is CASSHFDRVTGNTIYF. CDR3 sequence (DNA): TGTGCCAGCAGCCACTTTGACAGGGTGACTGGAAACACCATATATTTT. The rearrangement uses TRBV7-9 and TRBJ1-3; 7 bases match TRBD1. V lost 5 bases and J lost 2; bases outside the gene matches: 9. The length of the CDR3 is 16 residues. Germline CDR1 and CDR2: SEHNR and FQNEAQ (reference sequence).

V is TRBV10-2 and J is TRBJ1-6, with D possibly being TRBD1 (6 bases). The germline V and J ends were trimmed by 3 bases and 7 bases, with 7 bases remaining between them. CDR1 WSHSY and CDR2 SAAADI come from the germline V gene. The CDR3 contains 13 residues. The chain's CDR3 is CASSEGGNSPLHF. The CDR3 bases are TGCGCCAGCAGTGAAGGGGGAAATTCACCCCTCCACTTT.

The genes are TRBV4-3 and TRBJ2-7; D may be TRBD1 (6 bases). Looked up from germline, CDR1 is LGHNA and CDR2 is YSLEER. The CDR3 length is 16 residues. V was clipped by 0 bases and J by 1 base, with 13 bases between them. This CDR3 is CASSQDFPGESYEQYF. The DNA of the CDR3 is TGCGCCAGCAGCCAAGATTTTCCAGGGGAGTCCTACGAGCAGTACTTC.

J is TRBJ2-7 and V is TRBV6-2 or TRBV6-3; 7 bases match TRBD1. The CDR3 has 16 residues. Per the germline V gene, CDR1 is MNHEY and CDR2 is SVGEGT. The V and J ends lost 2 bases and 6 bases, in that order; junction bases with no gene match: 13. CDR3 sequence (DNA): TGTGCCAGCAGTTACCCCTCCCGACAGGGAAGAGGCGAGCAGTACTTC. Its translation: CASSYPSRQGRGEQYF.

The V call is TRBV7-9, the J call TRBJ2-3; D gene ambiguous. Germline V gene lookup returns CDR1 SEHNR and CDR2 FQNEAQ (reference sequence). V dropped 5 bases and J dropped 2 bases, with 8 bases sitting between them. The CDR3 runs to 13 residues. CDR3 loop: CASSHKITDTQYF. CDR3 coding DNA: TGTGCCAGCAGCCACAAAATCACAGATACGCAGTATTTT.

This chain connects TRBV7-9 to TRBJ2-3; D is possibly TRBD2 (6 bases). V was clipped by 1 base and J by 2 bases, with 7 bases between them. Per the germline V gene, CDR1 is SEHNR and CDR2 is FQNEAQ (reference sequence). The CDR3 spans 14 residues. The CDR3 loop reads CASSLGGDTDTQYF. The DNA for the CDR3 is TGTGCCAGCAGCTTAGGGGGGGACACAGATACGCAGTATTTT. The full variable domain, rest sourced from reference TRBV7-9 and TRBJ2-3, is DTGVSQNPRHKITKRGQNVTFRCDPISEHNRLYWYRQTLGQGPEFLTYFQNEAQLEKSRLLSDRFSAERPKGSFSTLEIQRTEQGDSAMYLCASSLGGDTDTQYFGPGTRLTVL.

The chain employs TRBV7-2 and TRBJ1-3; D might be TRBD1 (6 bases). Germline V gene data show CDR1 as SGHTA and CDR2 as FQGNSA. The CDR3 has 14 residues. V was cut by 5 bases and J by 0 bases, with 8 bases left in between. CDR3 bases: TGTGCCAGCAGCCGGGACAACTCTGGAAACACCATATATTTT. Amino acids: CASSRDNSGNTIYF.

This chain uses TRBV27 with TRBJ1-1; D might be TRBD1 (6 bases). CDR1 and CDR2 (germline): MNHEY, SMNVEV (reference sequence). V lost 3 bases to trimming and J lost 5 bases, with 10 bases between them. The CDR3 spans 13 residues. Written as DNA, the CDR3 is TGTGCCAGCAGTTTTACTGGACAGACTGAAGCTTTCTTT. This sequence encodes CASSFTGQTEAFF.

In its sample, this clone was seen once. The chain combines TRBV6-4 with TRBJ2-2; D perhaps matches TRBD2 (6 bases). V shed 8 bases and J shed 4 bases, with 14 bases lying between them. The germline V gene encodes CDR1 MRHNA and CDR2 SNTAGT. The CDR3 sequence is 14 residues long. The CDR3 spells CASSAEGSTGELFF. DNA for the CDR3: TGTGCCAGCTCGGCGGAGGGTAGCACCGGGGAGCTGTTTTTT.

The V gene is TRBV7-2, the J gene TRBJ1-4; D call uncertain. The germline V gene has CDR1 SGHTA and CDR2 FQGNSA. The CDR3 runs to 15 residues. V lost 4 bases and J 2 bases, leaving 11 bases between the germline ends. Here the CDR3 reads CASSSPGVTNEKLFF. Written as DNA, the CDR3 is TGTGCCAGCAGCTCCCCCGGGGTTACTAATGAAAAACTGTTTTTT.